This T cell receptor (beta chain) was identified during a study of T cell responses to AZD1222 COVID-19 vaccine. Study-level results: Clonal diversity was possibly underestimated, and the donors were mostly white British, with more females. Only a handful of individuals given AZD1222 were seropositive at baseline.

As for this clone: Its specificity is not known.

Clones were read by immunoSEQ multiplex PCR, and TCRdb kept only the in-frame ones, dropping some. Of about 120,000 clones in the sample, about 93% are singletons; the top ten hold around 4.4%. The CDR3 is 16 residues long. CDR1 and CDR2 (germline): MNHEY, SMNVEV (reference sequence). Trimming pared 5 bases from V and 0 bases from J, leaving 14 bases between. Sample: peripheral blood, taken 28 days after the second dose of the MenACWY control vaccine. The clonotype was recovered from an adult who received the MenACWY meningococcal vaccine as a control. The J gene is TRBJ1-5, the V gene TRBV27, with D tentatively TRBD1 (6 bases). The CDR3 DNA reads as TGTGCCAGCAGTAAGTCCACAGGGTTTAGCAATCAGCCCCAGCATTTT. It specifies CASSKSTGFSNQPQHF.